The sequence of this T cell receptor beta chain was determined in a study of identifying expanded T cells in peripheral blood. Healthy donors had no documented immune events, such as infections, while sampled. For this clone: As yet, its antigen is unknown.

Findings of the study overall: Clone count variance between approximately two-week samples rose with total template count.

The data were produced by immunoSEQ multiplex PCR, yet TCRdb's version contains in-frame clones alone and is incomplete. This table holds 95,000 to 150,000 clones, roughly 82% found once. Sequencing was done on a sample of blood. This TCR derives from a person aged 18 to 70 in good health.

CDR3 nucleotide sequence: TGTGCCAGCAGCGCCCTTCGGGACAGCTACGAGCAGTACTTC. The encoded protein is CASSALRDSYEQYF. This chain connects TRBV7-2 to TRBJ2-7, with TRBD1 matching over 7 bases. CDR1 is SGHTA, CDR2 FQGNSA, per germline. This CDR3 has 14 residues. V trimming: 5 bases; J trimming: 3 bases; junction bases outside the gene matches: 7.